These 3 T cell receptor beta chains share one sample of origin, sequenced in a study of regulatory T cells in long-lasting Graves disease. Arm-PCR with iRepertoire HTBI primers amplified the CDR3 regions for these TCR beta libraries. One entry per CDR3 protein, called by TCRdb with MiXCR from the multiplex PCR reads. The data show roughly 350,000 distinct CDR3 sequences, with approximately 15% seen just once and 25% to 30% held by the top ten. Time point of the sample: newly diagnosed GD, antithyroid drugs for less than 3 months. Construction of the TCR library relied on RNA isolated from PBMCs. The same sample was also studied in work on T cells in Graves' hyperthyroidism and ophthalmopathy.

Sample: peripheral blood mononuclear cells (PBMCs), taken at new diagnosis, from a patient treated with antithyroid drugs. Receptor source: a man aged 35 to 55 with Graves disease.

The CDR3 protein is CASSLGGAGNEKLFF. DNA of the CDR3: TGTGCCAGCAGTTTAGGTGGCGCGGGTAATGAAAAACTGTTTTTT. This rearrangement joins TRBV28 to TRBJ1-4; D is ambiguous. Germline CDR1 is MDHEN and CDR2 is SYDVKM. The CDR3 has 15 residues. V lost 2 bases to trimming and J lost 4 bases, with 11 bases between them.

This chain connects TRBV7-2 to TRBJ2-3; 9 bases are shared with TRBD2. This CDR3 comprises 15 residues. Germline assignment: CDR1 SGHTA and CDR2 FQGNSA. V lost 6 bases to trimming and J lost 5 bases; unmatched junction nucleotides: 9. CDR3 sequence: CASRPSSGAGDTQYF. The CDR3 DNA is TGTGCCAGCAGGCCTTCTAGCGGGGCGGGAGATACGCAGTATTTT.

This clonotype was observed a handful of times. The chain carries TRBV7-3 and TRBJ2-7, with D perhaps assigned TRBD1 or TRBD2 (7 bases each). The germline V gene has CDR1 SGHTA and CDR2 FQGTGA. The CDR3 has 16 amino acids. The V gene lost 1 base and the J gene lost 5 bases, with 18 bases spanning the gap. CDR3 in DNA: TGTGCCAGCAGCTTAAAATCCGGGGAGGGGGCGAACGAGCAGTACTTC. Translation: CASSLKSGEGANEQYF.